Here is one T cell receptor (beta chain) with its context. The data belong to a study of cytomegalovirus exposure and HLA in healthy donors. The CDR3 totals 12 residues. Deletions cut 3 bases from V and 8 bases from J, with 10 bases between. Germline loops: CDR1 SGHTA, CDR2 FQGTGA. The primer mix had 60 Vbeta and 13 Jbeta primers. TCRdb keeps only in-frame clones here, not all; method: immunoSEQ multiplex PCR. The sample contains 150,000 or so clones, more than 70% of which appear only once. This receptor was identified in a woman aged 50 to 60 in good health and CMV-seropositive. This chain joins TRBV7-3 and TRBJ1-1, with D perhaps matching TRBD1 (5 bases). Sequencing was performed on PBMCs. CDR3 DNA sequence: TGTGCCAGCAGCTTCAGGGAAGGGGAAGCTTTCTTT. This translates into CASSFREGEAFF.